This passage covers 24 T cell receptor beta chains from one sample sequenced in a study of cytomegalovirus exposure and HLA in healthy donors. PCR used 60 Vbeta primers and 13 Jbeta primers. This table comes from immunoSEQ multiplex PCR, and its TCRdb copy is limited to in-frame clones, with some not included. The repertoire holds roughly 180,000 clones, with around 82% as singletons. Sequenced material: PBMCs. These receptor sequences come from a woman aged 25 to 39 in good health and CMV-seropositive.

This chain connects TRBV10-3 to TRBJ1-3; unclear D gene. The V and J ends lost 0 bases and 4 bases respectively, with 4 bases between them. This CDR3 has 13 amino acids. Germline CDR1 reads ENHRY; CDR2 reads SYGVKD. The CDR3 protein is CAISESRGNTIYF. The DNA of the CDR3 is TGTGCCATCAGTGAGTCACGGGGAAACACCATATATTTT.

V and J are TRBV4-3 and TRBJ1-5; maybe TRBD1 (5 bases). The V and J ends lost 0 bases and 5 bases respectively, with 11 bases between them. Per the germline V gene, CDR1 is LGHNA and CDR2 is YSLEER. This CDR3 is 15 amino acids long. CDR3 coding DNA: TGCGCCAGCAGCCAAGATCTGACAGTTTATCAGCCCCAGCATTTT. It translates to CASSQDLTVYQPQHF.

The chain has TRBV7-2 and TRBJ1-2; possible D gene TRBD1, 5 bases. The CDR3 consists of 14 residues. Per the germline V gene, CDR1 is SGHTA and CDR2 is FQGNSA. V was trimmed by 5 bases and J by 7 bases, leaving 17 bases between them. The CDR3 loop reads CASSTRGGAGGYTF. The CDR3 nucleotides read TGTGCCAGCAGCACCCGGGGAGGGGCGGGTGGCTACACCTTC.

This clone has only a few counts. The rearrangement uses TRBV7-2 and TRBJ2-5; 7 bases are a match to TRBD2. The J segment lost 0 bases and the V segment lost 1 base, leaving 11 bases of the junction unmatched. Looked up from germline, CDR1 is SGHTA and CDR2 is FQGNSA. CDR3 length equals 18 residues. The CDR3 is CASSLEGGRAGDQETQYF. CDR3 sequence (DNA): TGTGCCAGCAGCTTAGAAGGAGGGAGGGCGGGGGACCAAGAGACCCAGTACTTC.

The chain links TRBV5-6 to TRBJ2-3; D is unclear. The CDR3 extends over 11 amino acids. With 4 bases removed from V and 3 bases from J, the gap between germline ends came to 3 bases. CDR1 is SGHDT, CDR2 YYEEEE, per germline. The CDR3 nucleotides are TGTGCCAGCAGCCGGACAGATACGCAGTATTTT. The encoded protein is CASSRTDTQYF.

The chain combines TRBV28 with TRBJ1-6, with 7 bases that match TRBD1. Germline-derived CDR1 and CDR2 are MDHEN and SYDVKM. Unmatched junction bases numbered 1, after V lost 0 bases and J lost 5 bases. CDR3 size: 15 residues. The CDR3 reads CASSLWTGNNSPLHF. CDR3 DNA sequence: TGTGCCAGCAGTTTATGGACAGGGAATAATTCACCCCTCCACTTT.

The V call is TRBV6-5, the J call TRBJ1-3; 7 nucleotides line up with TRBD1. This CDR3 contains 15 residues. Germline V CDR1 and CDR2: MNHEY, SVGAGI. Trimming took 6 bases from V and 4 from J; bases not matched to a gene: 9. The CDR3 sequence is CASREQGISGNTIYF. DNA of the CDR3: TGTGCCAGCAGAGAACAGGGGATATCGGGAAACACCATATATTTT.

The chain combines TRBV12-5 with TRBJ1-3; 8 bases are shared with TRBD1. The CDR3 is 16 residues long. V was pared by 0 bases and J by 0 bases, with 1 base of the junction left unmatched. Germline V CDR1 and CDR2: LGHNT, FRNRAP. Here the CDR3 DNA reads TGTGCTAGTGGTTTGGTGCAGGGGGCCTCTGGAAACACCATATATTTT. As protein: CASGLVQGASGNTIYF.

The genes are TRBV6-5 and TRBJ1-2, with TRBD1 matching 7 bases. CDR1 and CDR2 (germline): MNHEY, SVGAGI. Unmatched junction bases numbered 4, after V lost 0 bases and J lost 6 bases. The CDR3 is 14 residues long. CDR3 sequence: CASSYSYRGHGYTF. The CDR3 DNA reads as TGTGCCAGCAGTTACTCGTACAGGGGTCATGGCTACACCTTC.

This sequence joins TRBV29-1 and TRBJ2-7; 9 bases line up with TRBD1. The CDR3 has 14 residues. CDR1 is SQVTM, CDR2 ANQGSEA, per germline. V trimming: 4 bases; J trimming: 4 bases; junction bases outside the gene matches: 8. The CDR3 sequence is CSVVPGTGRYEQYF. The CDR3 DNA follows: TGCAGCGTTGTCCCCGGGACAGGGAGGTACGAGCAGTACTTC.

The chain has TRBV7-2 and TRBJ2-5, with 8 nucleotides matching TRBD1. The J call may be incorrect, as the DNA end agrees better with TRBJ2-7. This CDR3 has 17 residues. Germline V gene data show CDR1 as SGHTA and CDR2 as FQGNSA. CDR3 loop: CASSLVRGRVTVYEQYF. The DNA of the CDR3 is TGTGCCAGCAGCTTAGTCAGGGGGCGAGTTACGGTGTACGAGCAGTACTTC.

This clone appeared a single time. The rearrangement uses TRBV28 and TRBJ1-2, with D possibly matching TRBD1 (5 bases). This CDR3 contains 12 residues. CDR1 and CDR2 (germline): MDHEN, SYDVKM. V was clipped by 5 bases and J by 4 bases, with 8 bases between them. The CDR3 DNA reads as TGTGCCAGCAGTCGTCAGGGCTATGGCTACACCTTC. Translation: CASSRQGYGYTF.

This clone came up once. The V call is TRBV28, the J call TRBJ2-7, with D maybe TRBD1 (6 bases). Trimming shortened V by 6 bases and J by 2 bases, and 17 bases separated the two germline ends. CDR1 MDHEN and CDR2 SYDVKM come from the germline V gene. CDR3 length: 15 residues. The CDR3 DNA reads TGTGCCAGCAGAATCCAGGGGACCCCTACCTACGAGCAGTACTTC. Translating it yields CASRIQGTPTYEQYF.

The gene calls are TRBV4-2 and TRBJ2-5; 9 bases are shared with TRBD2. The CDR3 extends over 15 amino acids. Germline CDR1 is LGHNA and CDR2 is YNFKEQ. J was trimmed by 9 bases and V by 1 base; bases with no gene match: 9. CDR3 sequence reads: CASSQAAGGEVAQYF. The CDR3 nucleotides read TGTGCCAGCAGCCAAGCGGCGGGGGGGGAGGTGGCCCAGTACTTC.

This chain uses TRBV5-4 with TRBJ2-3; TRBD2 matches at 7 bases. Germline CDR1 and CDR2: SGHNT and YYREEE (reference sequence). This CDR3 has 15 residues. V lost 4 bases and J lost 0; bases outside the gene matches: 5. The CDR3 region is CASSANSGSTDTQYF. The CDR3 nucleotides are TGTGCCAGCAGCGCGAATAGCGGGAGCACAGATACGCAGTATTTT.

The V and J genes are TRBV7-7 and TRBJ2-2, with TRBD1 matching over 7 bases. V lost 2 bases and J lost 4; bases outside the gene matches: 10. Germline-derived CDR1 and CDR2 are SSHAT and FNYEAQ (reference sequence). The CDR3 totals 17 residues. CDR3 nucleotide sequence: TGTGCCAGCAGCTTACCAAGAACAGGGGCGGCCACCGGGGAGCTGTTTTTT. Translation gives CASSLPRTGAATGELFF.

J is TRBJ1-5 and V is TRBV10-3; D not certain. Germline V gene data show CDR1 as ENHRY and CDR2 as SYGVKD. Trimming removed 10 bases from V and 3 bases from J, with 13 bases in between. The CDR3 spans 13 residues. The CDR3 sequence is CATSSGNNQPQHF. The CDR3 DNA is TGTGCCACCTCCTCCGGGAACAATCAGCCCCAGCATTTT.

For this clone: The same CDR3 can be traced to other DNA sequences in this sample. The chain recombines TRBV5-4 with TRBJ2-1, with TRBD1 matching over 7 bases. The germline CDR1 and CDR2 sequences are SGHNT and YYREEE (reference sequence). V lost 0 bases and J lost 0; bases outside the gene matches: 3. This CDR3 is 16 amino acids long. DNA of the CDR3: TGTGCCAGCAGCTTGGCCTCAGGGGGCTCCTACAATGAGCAGTTCTTC. It codes for CASSLASGGSYNEQFF.

The J gene is TRBJ2-7, the V gene TRBV7-2; 9 bases fit TRBD2. This CDR3 has 14 residues. Germline loops: CDR1 SGHTA, CDR2 FQGNSA. J lost 6 bases, V lost 4 bases, and 7 bases had no gene match. CDR3 loop: CASSSTGTSTEQYF. The CDR3 DNA sequence: TGTGCCAGCAGCTCCACCGGGACTAGCACCGAGCAGTACTTC. The variable domain in full, completed from reference TRBV7-2 and TRBJ2-7, reads GAGVSQSPSNKVTEKGKDVELRCDPISGHTALYWYRQSLGQGLEFLIYFQGNSAPDKSGLPSDRFSAERTGGSVSTLTIQRTQQEDSAVYLCASSSTGTSTEQYFGPGTRLTVT.

The V gene is TRBV7-9, the J gene TRBJ2-1; 11 nucleotides line up with TRBD2. After removal of 4 bases from V and 9 bases from J, the junction contained 8 bases not matched to a gene. This CDR3 spans 15 amino acids. Germline V CDR1 and CDR2: SEHNR, FQNEAQ (reference sequence). The CDR3 DNA reads as TGTGCCAGCAGCTATAGCGGGGGGGCCGGGGGTGAGCAGTTCTTC. Protein: CASSYSGGAGGEQFF.

The genes are TRBV4-1 and TRBJ2-4; 7 positions agree with TRBD2. Germline V gives CDR1 MGHRA, CDR2 YSYEKL. The CDR3 totals 14 residues. V shed 1 base, J shed 5 bases, and the junction held 2 bases outside the gene matches. In nucleotides, the CDR3 is TGCGCCAGCAGCCAAGTGGGGGGGGAAAACATTCAGTACTTC. Amino acids: CASSQVGGENIQYF.

The rearrangement links TRBV11-2 to TRBJ2-7; 7 bases agree with TRBD1. This CDR3 is 13 amino acids long. Germline CDR1 reads SGHAT; CDR2 reads FQNNGV. V lost 3 bases, J lost 3 bases, and 2 bases stayed unmatched. The CDR3 region is CASSLDRRYEQYF. CDR3 DNA sequence: TGTGCCAGCAGCTTGGACAGGCGCTACGAGCAGTACTTC.

V and J are TRBV5-4 and TRBJ2-3; TRBD1 is a possible D gene (5 bases). CDR1 is SGHNT and CDR2 is YYREEE in the germline V gene (reference sequence). The CDR3 extends over 15 amino acids. V was shortened by 2 bases and J by 2 bases, with 12 bases between the two germline ends. The CDR3 here is CASSFVTGPTDTQYF. CDR3 sequence (DNA): TGTGCCAGCAGCTTTGTTACAGGCCCCACAGATACGCAGTATTTT.

V and J are TRBV20-1 and TRBJ2-7, with D possibly being TRBD2 (6 bases). Germline V gene data show CDR1 as DFQATT and CDR2 as SNEGSKA (reference sequence). This CDR3 contains 11 residues. The germline V and J ends were trimmed by 6 bases and 6 bases, with 12 bases remaining between them. This CDR3 is CSAVTSSEQYF. The CDR3 DNA sequence: TGCAGTGCGGTAACTAGCAGCGAGCAGTACTTC.